This T cell receptor beta chain was sequenced in a study of cytomegalovirus exposure and HLA in healthy donors. Likely unrecorded immune exposures existed in these nominally healthy donors. Deletions cut 6 bases from V and 0 bases from J, with 8 bases between. Germline CDR1 reads MNHNS; CDR2 reads SASEGT. The CDR3 totals 13 residues. 60 Vbeta and 13 Jbeta primers were used in PCR. Clones were sequenced by immunoSEQ multiplex PCR, and TCRdb holds only the in-frame ones, with some missing. Of about 170,000 clones listed, 65% to 75% were seen once; the top ten hold approximately 1.5%. Material: PBMCs. The genes are TRBV6-1 and TRBJ1-1, with no clear D. This clonotype was obtained from a girl aged 5-17 years in good health and CMV-seronegative. The CDR3 sequence: CASRAVMNTEAFF. As DNA, the CDR3 is TGTGCCAGCAGGGCAGTCATGAACACTGAAGCTTTCTTT.